This T cell receptor (beta chain) was obtained from a study of T cells after posttransplantation cyclophosphamide. The table came from immunoSEQ multiplex PCR; TCRdb's copy has only in-frame clones and leaves some out. The sample lists about 10,000 clones; 75% to 90% were seen once. V was trimmed by 4 bases and J by 2 bases, leaving 11 bases between them. From germline, CDR1 is SGHAT and CDR2 FQNNGV. The CDR3 contains 14 residues. The related graft donor's blood sample was taken on the day of bone marrow donation. Of note for this clone: Its specificity is unknown.

Study-wide results and limits: Blood and skin or GI T cell repertoires showed limited TRB overlap. Recipient CMV seropositivity and CMV reactivation strongly tracked TRB clonality. Later post-transplant blood repertoires were often dominated by donor CD8+ memory clones.

The receptor comes from a woman aged 60-70 years in good health, CMV-negative, and a related stem cell transplant donor. The source material was memory CD4+ T cells sorted from PBMCs. The chain has TRBV11-2 and TRBJ2-5; a weak D match, TRBD2 (6 bases). This chain's CDR3 is CASSSPRGQETQYF. The CDR3 region has the DNA TGTGCCAGCAGCTCCCCCCGGGGGCAAGAGACCCAGTACTTC.